The clone carrying this TCR beta chain was recorded at least ten times. Its specificity is unknown. These data come from a study of T-cell memory formation after mild COVID-19. Each CDR3 protein is one row after TCRdb ran MiXCR on the 5' RACE reads. The profile shows roughly 600,000 distinct CDR3 sequences, about 20% of them singletons. The CDR3 is 12 amino acids. The germline gives CDR1 SGHTA, CDR2 FQGNSA. Trimming removed 7 bases from V and 5 bases from J, with 11 bases in between. General study results and limits: Pre-infection memory held some responding clones, suggesting pre-existing cross-reactive T cells responded.

The source of this sequence is an adult woman who had mild COVID-19 (a few samples of this study predate the infection). Cell type and time point are not known. The material sequenced was PBMCs or a T cell subset sorted from them (not recorded which). The J gene is TRBJ2-5, the V gene TRBV7-2; D perhaps matches TRBD2 (6 bases). CDR3 nucleotide sequence: TGTGCCAGCAACCCTGGAGGGGAGACCCAGTACTTC. It specifies CASNPGGETQYF. Drawing the rest from reference TRBV7-2 and TRBJ2-5, the complete variable domain is GAGVSQSPSNKVTEKGKDVELRCDPISGHTALYWYRQSLGQGLEFLIYFQGNSAPDKSGLPSDRFSAERTGGSVSTLTIQRTQQEDSAVYLCASNPGGETQYFGPGTRLLVL.